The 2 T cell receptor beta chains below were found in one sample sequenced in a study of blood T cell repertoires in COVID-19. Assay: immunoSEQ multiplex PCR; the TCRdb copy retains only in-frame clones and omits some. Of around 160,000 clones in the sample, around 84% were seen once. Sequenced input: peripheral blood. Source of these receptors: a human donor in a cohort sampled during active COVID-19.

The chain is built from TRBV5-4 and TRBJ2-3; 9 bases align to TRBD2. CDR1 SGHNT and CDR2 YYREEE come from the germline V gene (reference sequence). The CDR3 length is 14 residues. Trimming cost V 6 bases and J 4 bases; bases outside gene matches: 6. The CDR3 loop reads CASKSGGLADTQYF. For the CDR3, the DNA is TGTGCCAGCAAGAGCGGGGGGTTAGCAGATACGCAGTATTTT.

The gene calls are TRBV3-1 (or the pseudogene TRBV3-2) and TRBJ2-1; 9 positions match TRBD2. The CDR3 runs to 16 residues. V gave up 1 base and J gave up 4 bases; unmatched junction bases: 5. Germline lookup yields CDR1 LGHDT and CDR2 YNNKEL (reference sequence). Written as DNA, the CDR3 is TGTGCCAGCAGCCAAGTACGCCTAGCGGGGTACAATGAGCAGTTCTTC. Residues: CASSQVRLAGYNEQFF.